These T cell receptor beta chains were read from a single sample in a study of vaccination and CD4 T cells after COVID-19. The antigens these receptors bind are not known. A single record per CDR3 protein comes from TCRdb applying MiXCR to the PCR reads. The sample contains 7,600 or so distinct CDR3 sequences, 20% to 25% of which appear only once. This material consisted of CD4+ T cells from blood, cultured in vitro, taken after SARS-CoV-2 vaccination. The source of these receptors is a human donor who had recovered from COVID-19. CDR3s include the opening cysteine and the closing phenylalanine or tryptophan. Each record gives: J gene, V gene, clone size, D gene, CDR3 DNA, CDR3 protein. A D gene is named only where the DNA matches it firmly. The size of a clone is reported for some rows only, either as once, few or many, or as a class for expanded clones.

J gene: TRBJ1-6; V gene: TRBV23-1; clone size: NA; D gene: TRBD1; CDR3 DNA: TGCGCCACTAGGACAGGGACTTATAATTCACCCCTCCACTTT; CDR3 protein: CATRTGTYNSPLHF
J gene: TRBJ2-1; V gene: TRBV6-5; clone size: few; D gene: TRBD1; CDR3 DNA: TGTGCCAGCAGTTACTCGAAGATGGTCGGGACAGTACACAATGAGCAGTTCTTC; CDR3 protein: CASSYSKMVGTVHNEQFF
J gene: TRBJ1-5; V gene: TRBV10-3; clone size: few; D gene: NA; CDR3 DNA: TGTGCCATCAGTCCGGGGGGGAGCAATCAGCCCCAGCATTTT; CDR3 protein: CAISPGGSNQPQHF
J gene: TRBJ2-2; V gene: TRBV20-1; clone size: medium-sized; D gene: TRBD2; CDR3 DNA: TGCAGTGCTAGAGGGACTAGCGGTTACGGGGAGCTGTTTTTT; CDR3 protein: CSARGTSGYGELFF
J gene: TRBJ1-2; V gene: TRBV21-1; clone size: few; D gene: NA; CDR3 DNA: TGTGCCAGCAGCAAAGGGCGACGGGTTCTAGGGATTAACTATGGCTACACCTTC; CDR3 protein: CASSKGRRVLGINYGYTF
J gene: TRBJ1-5; V gene: TRBV5-5; clone size: NA; D gene: NA; CDR3 DNA: TGTGCCAGCAGTTATGACAGCCTCTATCAGCCCCAGCATTTT; CDR3 protein: CASSYDSLYQPQHF
J gene: TRBJ2-5; V gene: TRBV9; clone size: NA; D gene: TRBD2; CDR3 DNA: TGTGCCAGCAGCGTAGGCGGCGGGAGGGCCCCGGAGACCCAGTACTTC; CDR3 protein: CASSVGGGRAPETQYF
J gene: TRBJ2-7; V gene: TRBV25-1; clone size: NA; D gene: NA; CDR3 DNA: TGTGCCAGCAAAGGACCAGGGACCTACGAGCAGTACTTC; CDR3 protein: CASKGPGTYEQYF
J gene: TRBJ2-1; V gene: TRBV7-2; clone size: few; D gene: NA; CDR3 DNA: TGTGCCAGCAGCTTAGATCTAGCGAGAAACAATGAGCAGTTCTTC; CDR3 protein: CASSLDLARNNEQFF
J gene: TRBJ1-6; V gene: TRBV4-3; clone size: NA; D gene: NA; CDR3 DNA: TGCGCCAGCAGCCAAGATACCCTTTCACCCCTCCACTTT; CDR3 protein: CASSQDTLSPLHF
J gene: TRBJ2-1; V gene: TRBV11-1; clone size: NA; D gene: TRBD2; CDR3 DNA: TGTGCCAGCAGTTCCCGGACTAGCGGGAAAGGAAATGAGCAGTTCTTC; CDR3 protein: CASSSRTSGKGNEQFF
J gene: TRBJ1-5; V gene: TRBV5-4; clone size: NA; D gene: TRBD1; CDR3 DNA: TGTGCCAGCAGCCTGGACAGGGGCAATCAGCCCCAGCATTTT; CDR3 protein: CASSLDRGNQPQHF
J gene: TRBJ1-2; V gene: TRBV28; clone size: medium-sized; D gene: TRBD1; CDR3 DNA: TGTGCCAGCAGTTCATGGGGACAGGGGAGAGGCTATGGCTACACCTTC; CDR3 protein: CASSSWGQGRGYGYTF
J gene: TRBJ2-1; V gene: TRBV20-1; clone size: NA; D gene: NA; CDR3 DNA: TGCAGTGCTAGTCTTAGCGGCTATTACAATGAGCAGTTCTTC; CDR3 protein: CSASLSGYYNEQFF
J gene: TRBJ2-7; V gene: TRBV4-1; clone size: NA; D gene: NA; CDR3 DNA: TGCGCCAGCAGCCCCTACATAGGAAAGAAGTACTTC; CDR3 protein: CASSPYIGKKYF
J gene: TRBJ2-3; V gene: TRBV10-1; clone size: few; D gene: NA; CDR3 DNA: TGCGCCAGCAGTGAGTCCTCAGTTGATACGCAGTATTTT; CDR3 protein: CASSESSVDTQYF
J gene: TRBJ1-2; V gene: TRBV7-2; clone size: medium-sized; D gene: TRBD1; CDR3 DNA: TGTGCCAGCAGCTTATATACGCGGACAGGGGAAGGCTACACCTTC; CDR3 protein: CASSLYTRTGEGYTF
J gene: TRBJ2-1; V gene: TRBV7-3; clone size: few; D gene: TRBD1; CDR3 DNA: TGTGCCAGCAGCTTAACGGCGGACAGGGAGTACCGGAATGAGCAGTTCTTC; CDR3 protein: CASSLTADREYRNEQFF
J gene: TRBJ1-2; V gene: TRBV5-1; clone size: NA; D gene: NA; CDR3 DNA: TGCGCCAGCAGCTTGGGGGGGAATGGCTACACCTTC; CDR3 protein: CASSLGGNGYTF
J gene: TRBJ2-7; V gene: TRBV5-4; clone size: NA; D gene: TRBD2; CDR3 DNA: TGTGCCAACAGCTTGCGGGGGGTCTCCTACGAGCAGTACTTC; CDR3 protein: CANSLRGVSYEQYF
J gene: TRBJ2-7; V gene: TRBV20-1; clone size: few; D gene: TRBD2; CDR3 DNA: TGCAGTGCTTGGACTAGCGGGAGGGCCTACGAGCAGTACTTC; CDR3 protein: CSAWTSGRAYEQYF
J gene: TRBJ2-3; V gene: TRBV6-5; clone size: NA; D gene: TRBD2; CDR3 DNA: TGTGCCAGCAGTTACAATTCGAGGACTAGCGGGCCCACAGATACGCAGTATTTT; CDR3 protein: CASSYNSRTSGPTDTQYF
J gene: TRBJ2-5; V gene: TRBV4-1; clone size: few; D gene: TRBD2; CDR3 DNA: TGCGCCAGCAGCCAACAGTCTAGCGGGGGGCTAGAGACCCAGTACTTC; CDR3 protein: CASSQQSSGGLETQYF
J gene: TRBJ2-1; V gene: TRBV20-1; clone size: medium-sized; D gene: TRBD2; CDR3 DNA: TGCAGTGCTGTACTAGCGGGGGGGCGGAATGAGCAGTTCTTC; CDR3 protein: CSAVLAGGRNEQFF
J gene: TRBJ2-3; V gene: TRBV20-1; clone size: NA; D gene: NA; CDR3 DNA: TGCAGTGCTAGAGAGAGACGGAGGGGCACAGATACGCAGTATTTT; CDR3 protein: CSARERRRGTDTQYF
J gene: TRBJ1-3; V gene: TRBV6-5; clone size: NA; D gene: NA; CDR3 DNA: TGTGCCAGCAGTTACTCAGAGGGGGTTGGAAACACCATATATTTT; CDR3 protein: CASSYSEGVGNTIYF
J gene: TRBJ1-5; V gene: TRBV7-9; clone size: few; D gene: TRBD1; CDR3 DNA: TGTGCCAGCAGGGGGAGCTTGGACAGGGAACTATATAGCAATCAGCCCCAGCATTTT; CDR3 protein: CASRGSLDRELYSNQPQHF
J gene: TRBJ2-3; V gene: TRBV28; clone size: few; D gene: NA; CDR3 DNA: TGTGCCAGCACGCGAACTTCGACTAGCACAGATACGCAGTATTTT; CDR3 protein: CASTRTSTSTDTQYF
J gene: TRBJ2-3; V gene: TRBV27; clone size: NA; D gene: TRBD2; CDR3 DNA: TGTGCCAGCAGTAAACTAGCGGGGGGGCCGTCAGATACGCAGTATTTT; CDR3 protein: CASSKLAGGPSDTQYF
J gene: TRBJ1-6; V gene: TRBV20-1; clone size: medium-sized; D gene: NA; CDR3 DNA: TGCAGTGCTCCCGGGATAATTAATTCACCCCTCCACTTT; CDR3 protein: CSAPGIINSPLHF
J gene: TRBJ2-2; V gene: TRBV28; clone size: NA; D gene: NA; CDR3 DNA: TGTGCCAGCAGGCCCGGGACGGCGAACACCGGGGAGCTGTTTTTT; CDR3 protein: CASRPGTANTGELFF
J gene: TRBJ1-3; V gene: TRBV6-1; clone size: few; D gene: NA; CDR3 DNA: TGTGCCAGCAGAACGGGGCAGGGAGACGGAAACACCATATATTTT; CDR3 protein: CASRTGQGDGNTIYF
J gene: TRBJ1-5; V gene: TRBV6-1; clone size: few; D gene: NA; CDR3 DNA: TGTGCCAGCAGTGCTTGGGGCGATTATAGCAATCAGCCCCAGCATTTT; CDR3 protein: CASSAWGDYSNQPQHF
J gene: TRBJ2-3; V gene: TRBV24-1; clone size: few; D gene: NA; CDR3 DNA: TGTGCCACCAGTGACCACAGGGGAGGAACAGATACGCAGTATTTT; CDR3 protein: CATSDHRGGTDTQYF
J gene: TRBJ1-6; V gene: TRBV7-9; clone size: medium-sized; D gene: NA; CDR3 DNA: TGTGCCAGCAGCCGGGGGGATTCACCCCTCCACTTT; CDR3 protein: CASSRGDSPLHF
J gene: TRBJ2-3; V gene: TRBV7-8; clone size: NA; D gene: NA; CDR3 DNA: TGTGCCAGCAGCGCAGAGGGCGGCCCAACTAGCACAGATACGCAGTATTTT; CDR3 protein: CASSAEGGPTSTDTQYF
J gene: TRBJ2-5; V gene: TRBV7-3; clone size: medium-sized; D gene: TRBD2; CDR3 DNA: TGTGCCAGCAGCCGGGGGACTAGTGGCGAGACCCAGTACTTC; CDR3 protein: CASSRGTSGETQYF
J gene: TRBJ2-7; V gene: TRBV20-1; clone size: few; D gene: TRBD1; CDR3 DNA: TGCAGTGCTCTGAGTCGACAGGGAAATTACGAGCAGTACTTC; CDR3 protein: CSALSRQGNYEQYF
J gene: TRBJ2-1; V gene: TRBV6-4; clone size: NA; D gene: TRBD1; CDR3 DNA: TGTGCCAGCAGTGAAGGGACAGGGGGCAATGAGCAGTTCTTC; CDR3 protein: CASSEGTGGNEQFF
J gene: TRBJ1-2; V gene: TRBV19; clone size: NA; D gene: NA; CDR3 DNA: TGTGCCAGTAGTCTATTGAGTCCCCGGGGTATAAGAGATGGCTACACCTTC; CDR3 protein: CASSLLSPRGIRDGYTF
J gene: TRBJ2-1; V gene: TRBV6-1; clone size: NA; D gene: NA; CDR3 DNA: TGTGCCAGCAGTAAGGGGGGGCCTGGGAATGAGCAGTTCTTC; CDR3 protein: CASSKGGPGNEQFF
J gene: TRBJ2-1; V gene: TRBV15; clone size: NA; D gene: TRBD2; CDR3 DNA: TGTGCCACCAGCCGGACTAGCGGTTATACCCCAAAAGCGTCCTACAATGAGCAGTTCTTC; CDR3 protein: CATSRTSGYTPKASYNEQFF
J gene: TRBJ1-2; V gene: TRBV6-5; clone size: medium-sized; D gene: TRBD1; CDR3 DNA: TGTGCCAGCAGTTCGGGGACAGGGGGCGATGGCTATGGCTACACCTTC; CDR3 protein: CASSSGTGGDGYGYTF
J gene: TRBJ2-7; V gene: TRBV5-6; clone size: few; D gene: NA; CDR3 DNA: TGTGCCAGCAGCACTGGACCGCCCTACGAGCAGTACTTC; CDR3 protein: CASSTGPPYEQYF
J gene: TRBJ1-2; V gene: TRBV5-4; clone size: few; D gene: TRBD1; CDR3 DNA: TGTGCCAGCAAGGCACAGGGGATTTCCGGGAGTGGCTACACCTTC; CDR3 protein: CASKAQGISGSGYTF
J gene: TRBJ1-5; V gene: TRBV20-1; clone size: medium-sized; D gene: TRBD1; CDR3 DNA: TGCAGTGCTAGTTCGTCGACAGGGGCTACAATCAGCCCCCAGCATTTT; CDR3 protein: CSASSSTGATISPQHF
J gene: TRBJ2-7; V gene: TRBV10-2; clone size: NA; D gene: NA; CDR3 DNA: TGCGCCACCTCCTCGAGGGGGGGACCCCTCGAGCAGTACTTC; CDR3 protein: CATSSRGGPLEQYF
J gene: TRBJ1-2; V gene: TRBV6-1; clone size: NA; D gene: NA; CDR3 DNA: TGTGCCAGCAGTTTATCCACAAGGGGGAGACCTAACTATGGCTACACCTTC; CDR3 protein: CASSLSTRGRPNYGYTF
J gene: TRBJ2-5; V gene: TRBV5-4; clone size: few; D gene: NA; CDR3 DNA: TGTGCCAGCAGCTTGGCCCCGACGGGAAAAGAGACCCAGTACTTC; CDR3 protein: CASSLAPTGKETQYF
J gene: TRBJ1-1; V gene: TRBV20-1; clone size: medium-sized; D gene: NA; CDR3 DNA: TGCAGTGCTCCGGGGGGGGCGAAGACTGAAGCTTTCTTT; CDR3 protein: CSAPGGAKTEAFF
J gene: TRBJ2-5; V gene: TRBV5-4; clone size: NA; D gene: NA; CDR3 DNA: TGTGCCAGCAGCGCGGACAGAGGCCAAGAGACCCAGTACTTC; CDR3 protein: CASSADRGQETQYF
J gene: TRBJ1-5; V gene: TRBV20-1; clone size: medium-sized; D gene: NA; CDR3 DNA: TGCAGTGCTAGAGATATGAGGTCGGATAATCAGCCCCAGCATTTT; CDR3 protein: CSARDMRSDNQPQHF
J gene: TRBJ2-5; V gene: TRBV10-3; clone size: medium-sized; D gene: NA; CDR3 DNA: TGTGCCATCAGTGAGTTGGAGACCCAGTACTTC; CDR3 protein: CAISELETQYF
J gene: TRBJ2-3; V gene: TRBV20-1; clone size: medium-sized; D gene: TRBD2; CDR3 DNA: TGCAGTGCAACACGGGTAGCGGGGGGCAAAGATACGCAGTATTTT; CDR3 protein: CSATRVAGGKDTQYF
J gene: TRBJ1-5; V gene: TRBV7-9; clone size: medium-sized; D gene: TRBD1; CDR3 DNA: TGTGCCAGCAGCCCGACAGGGGTCGCCTTAGGGCCCCAGCATTTT; CDR3 protein: CASSPTGVALGPQHF
J gene: TRBJ1-2; V gene: TRBV6-2/TRBV6-3; clone size: NA; D gene: NA; CDR3 DNA: TGTGCCAGCAGTAGCGGACAGCGACCTAACTATGGCTACACCTTC; CDR3 protein: CASSSGQRPNYGYTF
J gene: TRBJ2-1; V gene: TRBV27; clone size: medium-sized; D gene: NA; CDR3 DNA: TGTGCCAGCTTGCGGGACCATACCTACAATGAGCAGTTCTTC; CDR3 protein: CASLRDHTYNEQFF